What follows are 22 T cell receptor beta chains derived from one specimen sequenced in a study of blood T cell repertoires in COVID-19. Sequencing was performed with immunoSEQ multiplex PCR; in TCRdb, only in-frame clones are kept and a portion is missing. The repertoire has 97,000 or so clones, roughly 86% of them found once; the top ten carry just under 10%. The sample comprised peripheral blood. These receptors were obtained from a man in his forties with active or convalescent COVID-19.

This rearrangement joins TRBV6-2 or TRBV6-3 to TRBJ1-5, with TRBD1 as a possible D gene (5 bases). Germline CDR1 is MNHEY and CDR2 is SVGEGT. V was cut by 2 bases and J by 4 bases, with 6 bases left in between. This CDR3 has 13 residues. This CDR3 is CASSYRGNQPQHF. CDR3 bases: TGTGCCAGCAGTTACAGGGGTAATCAGCCCCAGCATTTT.

Written as DNA, the CDR3 is TGCGCCAGCAACCCGGGGACAGGCTCATTTAGCAATCAGCCCCAGCATTTT. Translating gives CASNPGTGSFSNQPQHF. V gene TRBV10-2 combines with J gene TRBJ1-5, with 8 bases identical to TRBD1. The CDR3 has 17 amino acids. V lost 7 bases to trimming and J lost 0 bases; unmatched junction nucleotides: 11. CDR1 WSHSY and CDR2 SAAADI come from the germline V gene.

The J gene is TRBJ2-7, the V gene TRBV19, with a tentative D call TRBD2 (6 bases). Germline V lookup: CDR1 LNHDA, CDR2 SQIVND (reference sequence). The CDR3 totals 15 residues. Trimming took off 6 bases at V and 2 bases at J, with 17 bases between the two ends. CDR3 in amino acids: CASSGGAVSTYEQYF. Here the CDR3 DNA reads TGTGCCAGTAGCGGGGGAGCAGTCAGCACCTACGAGCAGTACTTC.

This chain connects TRBV9 to TRBJ1-1, with D possibly being TRBD1 (6 bases). The V gene lost 0 bases and the J gene lost 12 bases, with 12 bases spanning the gap. CDR3 size: 12 residues. The germline gives CDR1 SGDLS, CDR2 YYNGEE. CDR3 DNA sequence: TGTGCCAGCAGCGTAGAACAGGGCAAAACTTTCTTT. This translates into CASSVEQGKTFF.

This chain joins TRBV2 and TRBJ1-5, with D possibly TRBD1 on 6 matching bases. V lost 0 bases to trimming and J lost 7 bases, with 10 bases between them. The CDR3 contains 14 residues. The germline V gene encodes CDR1 SNHLY and CDR2 FYNNEI. The CDR3 nucleotides read TGTGCCAGCAGTGAAGCCGCAGGGGAGCAGCCCCAGCATTTT. Translation: CASSEAAGEQPQHF.

J is TRBJ2-5 and V is TRBV5-5; no definite D call. V lost 0 bases to trimming and J lost 5 bases, with 11 bases between them. Germline assignment: CDR1 SGHKS and CDR2 YYEKEE (reference sequence). CDR3 length: 14 residues. The CDR3 sequence is CASSLGSVRETQYF. CDR3 sequence (DNA): TGTGCCAGCAGCTTGGGTTCGGTGCGGGAGACCCAGTACTTC.

This chain joins TRBV3-1 (or the pseudogene TRBV3-2) and TRBJ1-4, with D perhaps matching TRBD1 (5 bases). The V gene's germline CDR1 is LGHDT and CDR2 YNNKEL (reference sequence). The CDR3 is made up of 13 amino acids. The ends were cut back, 0 bases at V and 13 bases at J, with 12 bases in the middle. CDR3 bases: TGTGCCAGCAGCCAAGATGCTCGGGGGTTACTGTTTTTT. Translated, it gives CASSQDARGLLFF.

The V gene is TRBV7-2, the J gene TRBJ1-5; 7 nucleotides line up with TRBD1. Germline V gene sequence: CDR1 SGHTA, CDR2 FQGNSA. With 6 bases clipped from V and 5 bases from J, the junction kept 4 bases outside the gene matches. This CDR3 spans 13 amino acids. CDR3 DNA sequence: TGTGCCAGCAGACGCGACAGGGATCAGCCCCAGCATTTT. It specifies CASRRDRDQPQHF.

V is TRBV3-1 (or the pseudogene TRBV3-2) and J is TRBJ2-1; 7 bases fit TRBD1. The germline gives CDR1 LGHDT, CDR2 YNNKEL (reference sequence). This CDR3 has 12 residues. V lost 2 bases to trimming and J lost 12 bases; unmatched junction nucleotides: 4. CDR3 amino acids: CASSQLQGRQFF. The CDR3 region has the DNA TGTGCCAGCAGCCAACTACAGGGGAGGCAGTTCTTC.

The J gene is TRBJ1-2, the V gene TRBV7-2; 7 bases line up with TRBD1. Losses at the gene ends were 2 bases for V and 4 bases for J; bases not matched to a gene: 1. The V gene's germline CDR1 is SGHTA and CDR2 FQGNSA. The CDR3 extends over 13 amino acids. For the CDR3, the DNA is TGTGCCAGCAGCTTACCAGGGGGCTATGGCTACACCTTC. It yields the protein CASSLPGGYGYTF.

V gene TRBV9 combines with J gene TRBJ1-5, with D perhaps TRBD1 (6 bases). V was clipped by 4 bases and J by 0 bases, with 11 bases between them. This CDR3 is built from 15 residues. The germline V gene has CDR1 SGDLS and CDR2 YYNGEE. CDR3 DNA: TGTGCCAGCAGCTCAGGGGAATATAGCAATCAGCCCCAGCATTTT. This encodes CASSSGEYSNQPQHF.

The chain employs TRBV6-5 and TRBJ1-4, with D tentatively TRBD1 (5 bases). The germline V gene encodes CDR1 MNHEY and CDR2 SVGAGI. Trimming took off 6 bases at V and 7 bases at J, with 15 bases between the two ends. The CDR3 has 14 residues. The CDR3 region is CASRSPGESEKLFF. CDR3 nucleotides: TGTGCCAGCAGATCCCCGGGGGAGAGTGAAAAACTGTTTTTT.

The chain joins TRBV27 to TRBJ2-7; 8 nucleotides line up with TRBD1. V trimming: 8 bases; J trimming: 5 bases; junction bases outside the gene matches: 11. The CDR3 is made up of 14 amino acids. Germline V lookup: CDR1 MNHEY, CDR2 SMNVEV (reference sequence). The CDR3 bases are TGTGCCAGCCATCGTACCGGGACAGGACACGAGCAGTACTTC. It translates to CASHRTGTGHEQYF.

The chain uses TRBV9 and TRBJ1-6; 8 nucleotides align to TRBD1. Trimming at V came to 3 bases and at J to 9 bases, leaving 5 bases not matched to a gene. Germline loops: CDR1 SGDLS, CDR2 YYNGEE. There are 14 residues in the CDR3. The CDR3 nucleotides read TGTGCCAGCAGCGCTCTTACAGGGGGTTCACCCCTCCACTTT. Residues: CASSALTGGSPLHF.

This clone was seen once. The CDR3 nucleotides are TGTGCCTCCTGGCCCGGGACAGTAAATGAAAAACTGTTTTTT. It specifies CASWPGTVNEKLFF. This chain joins TRBV10-3 and TRBJ1-4, with 7 bases that match TRBD1. Looked up from germline, CDR1 is ENHRY and CDR2 is SYGVKD. This CDR3 comprises 14 residues. V lost 11 bases, J lost 5 bases, and 11 bases stayed unmatched.

In DNA, the CDR3 is TGCGCCAGCAGCCAAGATCCGGGACAGGGCGATGGCTACACCTTC. This gives the protein CASSQDPGQGDGYTF. This chain connects TRBV4-1 to TRBJ1-2; 9 bases are a match to TRBD1. The CDR3 sequence is 15 residues long. Germline trimming cut 0 bases from V and 6 bases from J; bases unmatched to any gene: 5. Germline CDR1 reads MGHRA; CDR2 reads YSYEKL.

V and J are TRBV3-1 (or the pseudogene TRBV3-2) and TRBJ2-7, with unresolved D. The CDR3 is 14 residues long. Germline V gene data show CDR1 as LGHDT and CDR2 as YNNKEL (reference sequence). V lost 5 bases, J lost 1 base, and 12 bases lay in between. In DNA, the CDR3 is TGTGCCAGCAGCTTAAAGACTGATTCCTACGAGCAGTACTTC. This gives the protein CASSLKTDSYEQYF.

The CDR3 DNA is TGCAGTGCTAGAGATCAGAGGGAGCTGTTTTTT. Protein sequence: CSARDQRELFF. V and J are TRBV20-1 and TRBJ2-2, with no clear D. Trimming stripped 0 bases from V and 9 bases from J, with 5 bases between. This CDR3 region has 11 residues. Germline V gene lookup returns CDR1 DFQATT and CDR2 SNEGSKA (reference sequence).

V is TRBV4-1 and J is TRBJ1-4, with a possible D match to TRBD1 (6 bases). This CDR3 has 21 residues. V was cut by 1 base and J by 10 bases, with 34 bases left in between. Germline-derived CDR1 and CDR2 are MGHRA and YSYEKL. The CDR3 nucleotides are TGCGCCAGCAGCCAAGTGGACAGTTCCTTAACTTTCAAACCGACCGTGGTAAAACTGTTTTTT. Translation gives CASSQVDSSLTFKPTVVKLFF.

The chain recombines TRBV14 with TRBJ2-3; D is undetermined. Trimming took off 0 bases at V and 0 bases at J, with 10 bases between the two ends. This CDR3 has 16 amino acids. Per the germline V gene, CDR1 is SGHDN and CDR2 is FVKESK. The CDR3 DNA reads as TGTGCCAGCAGCCAAGATCACGGTGCTAGCACAGATACGCAGTATTTT. Its protein is CASSQDHGASTDTQYF.

J is TRBJ2-1 and V is TRBV5-1, with 7 bases identical to TRBD1. The CDR3 is 12 amino acids. The V and J ends lost 2 bases and 9 bases, in that order; junction bases with no gene match: 2. The germline CDR1 and CDR2 sequences are SGHRS and YFSETQ. The CDR3 sequence: CASSLGQAEQFF. The CDR3 nucleotides are TGCGCCAGCAGCTTAGGACAGGCTGAGCAGTTCTTC.

J is TRBJ2-1 and V is TRBV27; 11 bases fit TRBD2. This CDR3 spans 16 amino acids. The V gene end was trimmed by 6 bases and the J gene end by 4 bases; junction bases not matched to a gene: 8. CDR1 and CDR2 from the germline V gene are MNHEY and SMNVEV (reference sequence). The CDR3: CASRRGLAGGYNEQFF. As DNA, the CDR3 is TGTGCCAGCAGGAGGGGGCTAGCGGGGGGTTACAATGAGCAGTTCTTC.